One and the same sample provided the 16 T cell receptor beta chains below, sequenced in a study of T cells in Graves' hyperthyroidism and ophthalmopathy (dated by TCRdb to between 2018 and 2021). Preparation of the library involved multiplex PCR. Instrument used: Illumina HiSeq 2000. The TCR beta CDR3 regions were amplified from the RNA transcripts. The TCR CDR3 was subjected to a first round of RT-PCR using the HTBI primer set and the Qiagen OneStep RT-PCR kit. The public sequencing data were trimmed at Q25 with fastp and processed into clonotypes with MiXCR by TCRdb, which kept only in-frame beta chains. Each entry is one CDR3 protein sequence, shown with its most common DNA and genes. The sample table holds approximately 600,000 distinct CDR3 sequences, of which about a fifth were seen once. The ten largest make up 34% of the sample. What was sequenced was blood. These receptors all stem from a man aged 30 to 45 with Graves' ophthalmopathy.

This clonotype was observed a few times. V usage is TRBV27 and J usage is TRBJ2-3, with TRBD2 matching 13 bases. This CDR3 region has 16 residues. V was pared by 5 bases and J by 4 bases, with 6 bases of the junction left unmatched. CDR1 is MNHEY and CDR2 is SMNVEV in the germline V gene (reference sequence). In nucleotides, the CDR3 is TGTGCCAGCAGTATACTAGCGGGAGGGCCCCCAGATACGCAGTATTTT. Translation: CASSILAGGPPDTQYF.

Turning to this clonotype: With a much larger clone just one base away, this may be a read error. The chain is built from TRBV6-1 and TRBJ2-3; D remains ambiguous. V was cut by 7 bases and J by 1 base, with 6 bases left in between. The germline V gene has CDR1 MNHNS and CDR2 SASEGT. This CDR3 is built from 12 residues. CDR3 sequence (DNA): TGTGCCAGCATGGCGGGCACAGATACGCAGTATTTT. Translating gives CASMAGTDTQYF.

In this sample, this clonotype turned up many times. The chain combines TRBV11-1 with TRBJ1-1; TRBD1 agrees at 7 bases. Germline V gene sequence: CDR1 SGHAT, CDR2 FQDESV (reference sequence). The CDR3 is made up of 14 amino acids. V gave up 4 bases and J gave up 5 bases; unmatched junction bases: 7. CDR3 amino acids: CASSYDRVRTEAFF. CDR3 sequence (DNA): TGTGCCAGCAGCTATGACAGGGTAAGAACTGAAGCTTTCTTT. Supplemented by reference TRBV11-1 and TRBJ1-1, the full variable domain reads EAEVAQSPRYKITEKSQAVAFWCDPISGHATLYWYRQILGQGPELLVQFQDESVVDDSQLPKDRFSAERLKGVDSTLKIQPAELGDSAMYLCASSYDRVRTEAFFGQGTRLTVV.

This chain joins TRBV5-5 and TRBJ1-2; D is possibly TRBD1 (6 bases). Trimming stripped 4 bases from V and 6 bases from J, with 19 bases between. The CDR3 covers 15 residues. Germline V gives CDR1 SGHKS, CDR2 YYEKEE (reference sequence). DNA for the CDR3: TGTGCCAGCAGCCGCCCCAAGGACAGTTCCCATGGCTACACCTTC. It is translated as CASSRPKDSSHGYTF. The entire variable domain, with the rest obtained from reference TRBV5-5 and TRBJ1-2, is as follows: DAGVTQSPTHLIKTRGQQVTLRCSPISGHKSVSWYQQVLGQGPQFIFQYYEKEERGRGNFPDRFSARQFPNYSSELNVNALLLGDSALYLCASSRPKDSSHGYTFGSGTRLTVV.

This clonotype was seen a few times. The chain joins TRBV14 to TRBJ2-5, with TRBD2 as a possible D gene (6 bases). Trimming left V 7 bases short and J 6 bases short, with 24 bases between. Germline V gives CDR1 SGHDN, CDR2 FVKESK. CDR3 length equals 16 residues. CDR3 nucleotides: TGTGCCAGCACCCGTAAAGATGAGACTAGTTCAAAGACCCAGTACTTC. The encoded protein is CASTRKDETSSKTQYF.

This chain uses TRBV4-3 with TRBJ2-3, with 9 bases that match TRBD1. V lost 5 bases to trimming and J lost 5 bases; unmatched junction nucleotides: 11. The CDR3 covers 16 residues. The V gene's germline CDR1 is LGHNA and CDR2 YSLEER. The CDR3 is CASSSVGTGSGDTQYF. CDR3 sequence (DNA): TGCGCCAGCAGCTCAGTGGGGACAGGGAGCGGAGATACGCAGTATTTT.

CDR3 region: CASSDRVRSPLHF. The CDR3 DNA reads as TGTGCCAGCAGTGACAGGGTGAGGTCACCCCTCCACTTT. The V call is TRBV27, the J call TRBJ1-6, with 7 bases identical to TRBD1. The V gene's germline CDR1 is MNHEY and CDR2 SMNVEV (reference sequence). The CDR3 is 13 residues long. The V and J ends lost 5 bases and 10 bases, in that order; junction bases with no gene match: 5.

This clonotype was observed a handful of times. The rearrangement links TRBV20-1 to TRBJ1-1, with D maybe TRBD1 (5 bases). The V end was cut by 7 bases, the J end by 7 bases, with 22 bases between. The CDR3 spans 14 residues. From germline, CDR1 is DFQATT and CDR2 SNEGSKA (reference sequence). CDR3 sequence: CSVGFGTLTYEAFF. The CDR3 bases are TGCAGTGTAGGGTTCGGGACGTTGACCTATGAAGCTTTCTTT.

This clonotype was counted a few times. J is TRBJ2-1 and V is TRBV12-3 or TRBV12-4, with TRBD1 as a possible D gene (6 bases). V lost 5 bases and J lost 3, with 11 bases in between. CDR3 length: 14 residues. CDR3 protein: CASSMTGGYNEQFF. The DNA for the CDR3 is TGTGCCAGCAGTATGACAGGCGGCTACAATGAGCAGTTCTTC.

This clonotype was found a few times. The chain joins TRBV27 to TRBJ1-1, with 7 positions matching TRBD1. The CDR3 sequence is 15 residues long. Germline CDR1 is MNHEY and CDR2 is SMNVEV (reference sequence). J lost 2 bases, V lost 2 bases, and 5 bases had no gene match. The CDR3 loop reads CASSLRGDSNTEAFF. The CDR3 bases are TGTGCCAGCAGTTTAAGGGGGGACAGCAACACTGAAGCTTTCTTT.

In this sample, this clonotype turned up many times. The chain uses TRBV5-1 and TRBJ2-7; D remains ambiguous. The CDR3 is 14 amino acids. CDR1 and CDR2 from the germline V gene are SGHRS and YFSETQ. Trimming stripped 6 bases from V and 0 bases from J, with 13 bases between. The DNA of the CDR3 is TGCGCCAGCACCAGAGGAGCGAGCTCCTACGAGCAGTACTTC. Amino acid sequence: CASTRGASSYEQYF.

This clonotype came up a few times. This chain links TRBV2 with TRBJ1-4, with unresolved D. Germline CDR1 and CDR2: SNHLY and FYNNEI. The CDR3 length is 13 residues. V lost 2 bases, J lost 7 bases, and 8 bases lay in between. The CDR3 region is CASSENLGEKLFF. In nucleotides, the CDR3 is TGTGCCAGCAGTGAAAATCTGGGTGAAAAACTGTTTTTT. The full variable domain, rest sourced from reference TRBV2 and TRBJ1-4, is EPEVTQTPSHQVTQMGQEVILRCVPISNHLYFYWYRQILGQKVEFLVSFYNNEISEKSEIFDDQFSVERPDGSNFTLKIRSTKLEDSAMYFCASSENLGEKLFFGSGTQLSVL.

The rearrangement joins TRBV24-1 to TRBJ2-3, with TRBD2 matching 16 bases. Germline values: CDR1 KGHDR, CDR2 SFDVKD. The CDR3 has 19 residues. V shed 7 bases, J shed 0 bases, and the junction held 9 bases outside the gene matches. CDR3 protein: CATSFPGLAGGLSTDTQYF. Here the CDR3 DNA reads TGTGCCACCAGCTTCCCGGGACTAGCGGGAGGGCTTAGCACAGATACGCAGTATTTT.

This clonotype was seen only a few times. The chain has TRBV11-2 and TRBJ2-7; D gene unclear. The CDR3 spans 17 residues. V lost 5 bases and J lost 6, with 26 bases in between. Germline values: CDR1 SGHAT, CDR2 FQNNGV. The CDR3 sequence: CASSPGRPRELGGEQYF. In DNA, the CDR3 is TGTGCCAGCAGCCCAGGCCGGCCTCGAGAATTGGGCGGCGAGCAGTACTTC.

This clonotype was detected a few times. CDR3 in DNA: TGTGCCAGTAGCTCCTCGACAGGAGGTCAGCCCCAGCATTTT. Protein product: CASSSSTGGQPQHF. This chain connects TRBV19 to TRBJ1-5, with D perhaps TRBD1 (6 bases). Germline loops: CDR1 LNHDA, CDR2 SQIVND (reference sequence). The CDR3 length is 14 residues. V was shortened by 6 bases and J by 6 bases, with 15 bases between the two germline ends.

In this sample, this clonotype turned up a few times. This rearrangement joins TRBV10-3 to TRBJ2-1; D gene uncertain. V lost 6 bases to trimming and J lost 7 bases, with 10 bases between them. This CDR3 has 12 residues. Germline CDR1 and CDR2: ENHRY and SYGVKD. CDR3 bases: TGTGCCATCAGCTCCCCGGGTAATGAGCAGTTCTTC. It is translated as CAISSPGNEQFF.